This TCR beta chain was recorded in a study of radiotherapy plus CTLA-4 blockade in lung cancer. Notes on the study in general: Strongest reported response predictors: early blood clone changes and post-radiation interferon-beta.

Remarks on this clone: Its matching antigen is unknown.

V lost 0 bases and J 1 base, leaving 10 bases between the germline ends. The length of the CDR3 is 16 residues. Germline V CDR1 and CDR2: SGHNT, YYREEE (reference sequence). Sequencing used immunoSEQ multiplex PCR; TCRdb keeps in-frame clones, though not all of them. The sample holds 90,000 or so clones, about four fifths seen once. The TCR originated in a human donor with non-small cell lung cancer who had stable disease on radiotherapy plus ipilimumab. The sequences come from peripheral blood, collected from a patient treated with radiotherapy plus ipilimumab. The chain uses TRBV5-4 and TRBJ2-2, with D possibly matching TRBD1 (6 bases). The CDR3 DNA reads TGTGCCAGCAGCTTGGTGCCCAGGGGGAACACCGGGGAGCTGTTTTTT. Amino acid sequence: CASSLVPRGNTGELFF. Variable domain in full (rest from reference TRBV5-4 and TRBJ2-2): ETGVTQSPTHLIKTRGQQVTLRCSSQSGHNTVSWYQQALGQGPQFIFQYYREEENGRGNFPPRFSGLQFPNYSSELNVNALELDDSALYLCASSLVPRGNTGELFFGEGSRLTVL.